Described below is a single T cell receptor (beta chain) sequence and its context. Its target antigen remains unknown. No base quality information exists; no much larger clone differs at one position. The cysteine opens and the phenylalanine closes a CDR3 of 15 amino acids. CDR3 DNA is the only sequence kept; it has 45 bases, read in frame from the first base. CDR1 and CDR2 were assigned from the germline V gene (reference sequence) as PRHDT and FYEKMQ. At the junction V is shortened by 3 bases and J by 1 base, with 10 bases in between. The sample comes from a study of T cells in localized non-small cell lung cancer (dated by TCRdb to about 2020). Describing the broader study: The study examined T cell repertoires in under 300 patients with early-stage NSCLC and compared tumors with uninvolved tumor-adjacent lungs. NSCLC patients had a mean age of roughly 66 years, and about 140 were male and 107 female. The cohort consisted of approximately 240 treatment-naive NSCLC patients whose localized lung tumors had been resected.

General study outcomes and caveats: The highest T cell clonality was observed in uninvolved tumor-adjacent lung, where clonality exceeded that of tumor, suggesting that antigenic responses were more focused in uninvolved tumor-adjacent lung. Higher T cell density in blood was associated with longer overall survival, whereas higher clonality in adjacent lung was associated with shorter survival. Because multi-region tumor sequencing was not done, intratumor heterogeneity could not be ruled out. A median of roughly 60 of the top 100 tumor clones were detected in paired uninvolved adjacent lung, and some 29 of these tumor clones were also found among the top 100 clones of the paired uninvolved adjacent lung. Because the study design was exploratory, TCR variables were selected using unadjusted p-values without false-discovery rate correction.

The immunoSEQ Assay was used to sequence TCR beta CDR3 regions from DNA. In the source study's methods: To compute T cell density, TCR beta template counts were normalized to usable DNA, which was estimated by amplifying housekeeping genes. Using the preseqR package, richness was estimated by extrapolating to 120,000 templates for tissue samples and 400,000 templates for PBMC samples. Clonality was calculated as one minus Pielou's evenness. Differential abundance testing on productive amino-acid clonotypes, with a minimum total count of 5 and an alpha of 0.1, was used to identify tissue-enriched TCRs. Repertoire overlap between compartments was quantified with the Jaccard Index and Morisita Overlap Index. GLIPH clustered TCR beta CDR3s with public tetramer-defined viral CDR3s; viral motifs required at least three viral sequences plus V-gene enrichment. Entries here come from immuneACCESS through TCRdb and include only in-frame sequences with V and J called. Some clones fail to appear in such tables; in the studies checked, an unresolved V gene covers under half of the shortfall, and the cause of the remainder is unknown. The V and J calls and the clone size are those of that table, but D and trimming were determined from the DNA. The table for this sample lists about 26,000 clones; about 84% of them were counted only once. In total, the top ten clones hold roughly 10% of the sample.

At diagnosis, peripheral blood, uninvolved tumor-adjacent lung and tumor were collected and stored as a combination of fresh-frozen and FFPE material. For TCR repertoire profiling, blood samples were analyzed as peripheral blood mononuclear cells. The chain employs TRBV13 and TRBJ1-3; tentative D gene TRBD1, with 5 bases matching. The origin of this receptor is a man between 40 and 69 years old with stage III squamous cell lung carcinoma. The sample in question was peripheral blood, obtained before any cancer treatment. The nucleotide sequence reads as follows: TGTGCCAGCAGCTTTTTTGGGGGGTCTGGAAACACCATATATTTT. Its protein product is CASSFFGGSGNTIYF.